Reported below is one TCR beta chain. CDR1 MNHEY and CDR2 SMNVEV come from the germline V gene (reference sequence). The CDR3 totals 17 residues. J gave up 9 bases and V 5 bases, and 16 bases lay outside the gene matches. This sample is drawn from a study of CD8 T cells in Susac syndrome. With random hexamers, 0.5 to 1 ug RNA was reverse transcribed. With immunoSEQ multiplex PCR, TCR beta CDR3 was amplified across 54 Vbeta and 13 Jbeta. TCRdb passed the immunoSEQ multiplex PCR reads through MiXCR, listing each CDR3 protein once. The data hold about 140,000 distinct CDR3 sequences, with approximately 95% observed a single time.

This TCR was recovered from a human donor with multiple sclerosis. Source material: CD4+ T cells from PBMCs. The rearrangement links TRBV27 to TRBJ1-6; 7 positions match TRBD1. CDR3 sequence (DNA): TGTGCCAGCAGTCTCCGGGACAGTCGCCCAGTACGTTCACCCCTCCACTTT. Translation gives CASSLRDSRPVRSPLHF.